This T cell receptor beta chain was observed in a study of blood T cell repertoires in COVID-19. Whole-study context: The origin of the acute and convalescent COVID-19 samples was the United States, Italy and Spain. From T cells, B-cell-depleted T cells, or PBMCs came the material, which was cDNA or gDNA.

Grouping used clinical history reported by participants in a survey and questionnaire. The repertoire was sequenced with immunoSEQ multiplex PCR; TCRdb's copy has only in-frame clones and lacks some. The sample consists of some 320,000 clones, 75% to 90% of them appearing once. The CDR3 consists of 18 residues. V usage is TRBV21-1 and J usage is TRBJ1-3. TRBV21-1 is labeled a pseudogene. The TCR comes from a man aged 55-75 years who had recovered from COVID-19. Sequences were obtained from PBMCs or T cells enriched from blood (not recorded which). CDR3 in amino acids: CASSLFFGGLQGGNTIYF. DNA for the CDR3: TGTGCCAGCAGCCTTTTCTTCGGGGGACTCCAAGGAGGAAACACCATATATTTT.